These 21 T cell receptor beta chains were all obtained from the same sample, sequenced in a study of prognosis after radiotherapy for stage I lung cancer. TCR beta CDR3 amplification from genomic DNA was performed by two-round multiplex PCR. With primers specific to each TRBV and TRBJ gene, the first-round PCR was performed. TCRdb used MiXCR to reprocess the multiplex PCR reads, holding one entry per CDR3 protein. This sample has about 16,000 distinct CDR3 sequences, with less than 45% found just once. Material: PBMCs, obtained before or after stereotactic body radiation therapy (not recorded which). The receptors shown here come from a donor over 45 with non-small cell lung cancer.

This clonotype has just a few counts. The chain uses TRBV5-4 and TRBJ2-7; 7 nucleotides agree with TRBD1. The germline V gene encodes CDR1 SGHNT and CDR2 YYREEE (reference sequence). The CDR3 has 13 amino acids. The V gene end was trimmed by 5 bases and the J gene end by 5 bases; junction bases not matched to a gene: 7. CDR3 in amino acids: CASSLKQGNEQYF. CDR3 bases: TGTGCCAGCAGTTTAAAACAGGGGAACGAGCAGTACTTC.

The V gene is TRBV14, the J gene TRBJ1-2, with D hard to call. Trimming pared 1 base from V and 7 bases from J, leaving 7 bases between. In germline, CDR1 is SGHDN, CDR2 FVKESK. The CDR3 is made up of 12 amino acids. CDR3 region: CASSQVWRGYTF. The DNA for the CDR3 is TGTGCCAGCAGCCAAGTCTGGCGTGGCTACACCTTC.

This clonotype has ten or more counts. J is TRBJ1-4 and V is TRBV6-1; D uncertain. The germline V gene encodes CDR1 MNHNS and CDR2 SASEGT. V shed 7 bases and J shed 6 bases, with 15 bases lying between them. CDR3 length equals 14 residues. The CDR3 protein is CASTLGVNDEKLFF. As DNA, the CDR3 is TGTGCCAGCACCCTCGGGGTTAATGATGAAAAACTGTTTTTT.

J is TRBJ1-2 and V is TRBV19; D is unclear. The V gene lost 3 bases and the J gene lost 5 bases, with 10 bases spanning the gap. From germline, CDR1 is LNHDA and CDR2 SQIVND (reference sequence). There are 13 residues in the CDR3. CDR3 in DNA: TGTGCCAGTAGTATCGGGAGTTGGTATGGCTACACCTTC. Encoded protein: CASSIGSWYGYTF.

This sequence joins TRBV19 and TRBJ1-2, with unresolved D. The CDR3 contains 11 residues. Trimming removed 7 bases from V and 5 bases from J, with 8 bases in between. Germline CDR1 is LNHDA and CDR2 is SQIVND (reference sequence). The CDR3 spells CASTRAYGYTF. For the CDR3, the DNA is TGTGCCAGTACCCGCGCGTATGGCTACACCTTC.

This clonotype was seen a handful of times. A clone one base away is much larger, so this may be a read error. The CDR3 DNA reads as TGTGCCAGCAGTCCCCGGGGCTCTGAGACCCAGTACTTC. It translates to CASSPRGSETQYF. This sequence joins TRBV6-1 and TRBJ2-5; D is possibly TRBD1 or TRBD2 (5 bases each). This CDR3 contains 13 residues. The V gene lost 5 bases and the J gene lost 5 bases, with 12 bases spanning the gap. Germline CDR1 is MNHNS and CDR2 is SASEGT.

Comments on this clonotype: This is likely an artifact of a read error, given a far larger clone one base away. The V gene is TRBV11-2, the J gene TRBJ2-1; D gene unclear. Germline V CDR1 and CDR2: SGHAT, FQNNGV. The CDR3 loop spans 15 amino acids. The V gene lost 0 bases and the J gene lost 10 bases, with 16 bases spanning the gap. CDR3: CASSLDVQQRYEQFF. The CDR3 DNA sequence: TGTGCCAGCAGCTTAGACGTCCAGCAACGCTACGAGCAGTTCTTC.

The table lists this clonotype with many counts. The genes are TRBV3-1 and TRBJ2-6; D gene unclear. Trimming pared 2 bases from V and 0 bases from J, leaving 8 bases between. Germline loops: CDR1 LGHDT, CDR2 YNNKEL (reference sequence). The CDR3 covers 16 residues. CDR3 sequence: CASSQPRSSGANVLTF. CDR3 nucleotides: TGTGCCAGCAGCCAACCCAGAAGCTCTGGGGCCAACGTCCTGACTTTC. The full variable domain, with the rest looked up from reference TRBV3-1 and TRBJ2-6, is DTAVSQTPKYLVTQMGNDKSIKCEQNLGHDTMYWYKQDSKKFLKIMFSYNNKELIINETVPNRFSPKSPDKAHLNLHINSLELGDSAVYFCASSQPRSSGANVLTFGAGSRLTVL.

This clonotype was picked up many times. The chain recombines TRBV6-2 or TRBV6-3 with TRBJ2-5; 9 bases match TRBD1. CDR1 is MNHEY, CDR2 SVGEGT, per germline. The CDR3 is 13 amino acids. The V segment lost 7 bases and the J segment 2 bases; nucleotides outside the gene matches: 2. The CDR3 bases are TGTGCCAGCAAAGGGACAGGGCAAGAGACCCAGTACTTC. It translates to CASKGTGQETQYF.

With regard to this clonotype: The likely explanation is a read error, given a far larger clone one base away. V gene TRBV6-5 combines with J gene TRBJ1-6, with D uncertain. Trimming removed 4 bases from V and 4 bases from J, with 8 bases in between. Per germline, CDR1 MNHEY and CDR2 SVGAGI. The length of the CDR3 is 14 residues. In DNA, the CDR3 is TGTGCCAGCAGTTGCTCCGGATATAATTCACCCCTCCACTTT. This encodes CASSCSGYNSPLHF.

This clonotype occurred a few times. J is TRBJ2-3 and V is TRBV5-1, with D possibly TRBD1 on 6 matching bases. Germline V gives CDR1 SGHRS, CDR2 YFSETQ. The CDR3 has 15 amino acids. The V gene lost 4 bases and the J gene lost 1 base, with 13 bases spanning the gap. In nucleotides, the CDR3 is TGCGCCAGCAGCCCCCAGGGGATGGGCACAGATACGCAGTATTTT. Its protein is CASSPQGMGTDTQYF.

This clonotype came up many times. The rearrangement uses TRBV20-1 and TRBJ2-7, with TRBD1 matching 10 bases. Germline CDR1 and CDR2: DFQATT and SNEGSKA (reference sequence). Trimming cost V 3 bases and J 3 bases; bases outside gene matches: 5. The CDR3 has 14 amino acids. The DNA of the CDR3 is TGCAGTGCTAGCCGGGACAGGGGATTCTACGAGCAGTACTTC. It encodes CSASRDRGFYEQYF.

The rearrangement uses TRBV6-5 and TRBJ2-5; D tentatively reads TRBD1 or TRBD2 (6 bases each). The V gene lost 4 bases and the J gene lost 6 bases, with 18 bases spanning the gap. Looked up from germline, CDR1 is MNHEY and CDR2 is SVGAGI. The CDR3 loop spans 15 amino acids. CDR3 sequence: CASSSRHGGRQTQYF. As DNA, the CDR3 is TGTGCCAGCAGTTCCAGACACGGGGGCAGGCAGACCCAGTACTTC.

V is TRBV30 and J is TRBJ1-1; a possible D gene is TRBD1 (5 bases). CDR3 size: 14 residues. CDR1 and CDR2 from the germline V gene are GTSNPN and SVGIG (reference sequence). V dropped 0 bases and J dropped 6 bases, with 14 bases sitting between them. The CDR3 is CAWSVLGVYAEAFF. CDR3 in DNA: TGTGCCTGGAGTGTACTGGGGGTATACGCTGAAGCTTTCTTT.

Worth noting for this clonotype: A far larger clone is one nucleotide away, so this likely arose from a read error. The CDR3 loop is CASSESPVYGYTF. The DNA of the CDR3 is TGTGCCAGCAGTGAGAGTCCCGTTTATGGCTACACCTTC. This chain uses TRBV6-4 with TRBJ1-2; D call uncertain. Deletions cut 3 bases from V and 5 bases from J, with 10 bases between. The CDR3 is 13 amino acids. From germline, CDR1 is MRHNA and CDR2 SNTAGT.

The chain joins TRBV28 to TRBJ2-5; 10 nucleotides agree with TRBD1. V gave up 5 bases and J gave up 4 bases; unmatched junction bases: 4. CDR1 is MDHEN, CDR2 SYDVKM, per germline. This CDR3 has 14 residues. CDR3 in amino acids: CASSGTGAGETQYF. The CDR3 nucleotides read TGTGCCAGCAGTGGGACAGGGGCAGGAGAGACCCAGTACTTC.

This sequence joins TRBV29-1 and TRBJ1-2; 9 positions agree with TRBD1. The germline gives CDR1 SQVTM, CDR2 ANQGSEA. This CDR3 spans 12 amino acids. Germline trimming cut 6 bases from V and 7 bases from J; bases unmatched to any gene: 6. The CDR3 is CSVYWDRAGYTF. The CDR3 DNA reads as TGCAGCGTGTACTGGGACAGGGCTGGCTACACCTTC. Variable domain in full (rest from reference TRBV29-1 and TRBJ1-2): SAVISQKPSRDICQRGTSLTIQCQVDSQVTMMFWYRQQPGQSLTLIATANQGSEATYESGFVIDKFPISRPNLTFSTLTVSNMSPEDSSIYLCSVYWDRAGYTFGSGTRLTVV.

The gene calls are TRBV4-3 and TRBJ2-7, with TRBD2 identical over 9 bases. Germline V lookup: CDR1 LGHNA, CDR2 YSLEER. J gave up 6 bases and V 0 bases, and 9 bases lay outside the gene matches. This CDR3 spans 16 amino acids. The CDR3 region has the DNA TGCGCCAGCAGCCAAGAATGGCTAGCGGGGTTTTCCGAGCAGTACTTC. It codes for CASSQEWLAGFSEQYF.

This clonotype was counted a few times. CDR3 sequence reads: CASSQTSGRTNTGELFF. In nucleotides, the CDR3 is TGCGCCAGCAGCCAAACTAGCGGGAGGACAAACACCGGGGAGCTGTTTTTT. The V call is TRBV4-1, the J call TRBJ2-2; TRBD2 agrees at 12 bases. V was pared by 2 bases and J by 2 bases, with 3 bases of the junction left unmatched. The germline V gene encodes CDR1 MGHRA and CDR2 YSYEKL. This CDR3 spans 17 amino acids.

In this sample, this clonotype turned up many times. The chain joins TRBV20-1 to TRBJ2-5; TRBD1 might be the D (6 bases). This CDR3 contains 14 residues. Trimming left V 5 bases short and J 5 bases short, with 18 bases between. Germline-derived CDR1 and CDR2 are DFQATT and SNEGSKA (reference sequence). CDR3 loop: CSARPYGGGETQYF. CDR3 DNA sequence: TGCAGTGCTCGACCCTATGGGGGCGGGGAGACCCAGTACTTC.

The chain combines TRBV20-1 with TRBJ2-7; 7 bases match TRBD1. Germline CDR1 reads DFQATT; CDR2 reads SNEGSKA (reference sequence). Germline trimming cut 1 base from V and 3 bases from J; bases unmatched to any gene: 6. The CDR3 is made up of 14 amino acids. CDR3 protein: CSARAGRGNYEQYF. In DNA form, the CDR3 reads TGCAGTGCTAGAGCGGGCAGGGGGAACTACGAGCAGTACTTC.